What follows are 22 T cell receptor beta chains derived from one specimen sequenced in a study of T cell responses to AZD1222 COVID-19 vaccine. Profiled with immunoSEQ multiplex PCR; TCRdb holds only in-frame clones, not every one. The sample records 100,000 to 150,000 clones, approximately 89% being singletons. This material consisted of peripheral blood, taken on day 0 of AZD1222 vaccination. Every receptor here comes from an adult in good health.

V and J are TRBV3-1 (or the pseudogene TRBV3-2) and TRBJ1-3; D is perhaps TRBD1 (5 bases). V dropped 3 bases and J dropped 3 bases, with 9 bases sitting between them. CDR1 is LGHDT, CDR2 YNNKEL, per germline (reference sequence). The CDR3 sequence is 14 residues long. CDR3 loop: CASSHLTVGNTIYF. The CDR3 region has the DNA TGTGCCAGCAGCCATCTGACAGTTGGAAACACCATATATTTT.

The chain is built from TRBV27 and TRBJ2-2, with a weak D call TRBD1 (6 bases). CDR1 MNHEY and CDR2 SMNVEV come from the germline V gene (reference sequence). This CDR3 is built from 13 residues. Trimming stripped 1 base from V and 9 bases from J, with 9 bases between. In DNA form, the CDR3 reads TGTGCCAGCAGTTTATTGCAGGGGTGGGAGCTGTTTTTT. The encoded protein is CASSLLQGWELFF.

V is TRBV2 and J is TRBJ2-3; D not certain. This CDR3 region has 13 residues. The ends were cut back, 1 base at V and 6 bases at J, with 8 bases in the middle. CDR1 and CDR2 from the germline V gene are SNHLY and FYNNEI. As DNA, the CDR3 is TGTGCCAGCAGTGAAGGGGCGAGGGATACGCAGTATTTT. It yields the protein CASSEGARDTQYF.

This clone was seen once. This sequence joins TRBV6-2 or TRBV6-3 and TRBJ2-2, with TRBD2 identical over 9 bases. The CDR3 covers 16 residues. Losses at the gene ends were 6 bases for V and 0 bases for J; bases not matched to a gene: 5. The germline V gene has CDR1 MNHEY and CDR2 SVGEGT. This chain's CDR3 is CASSRGLASNTGELFF. CDR3 nucleotide sequence: TGTGCCAGCAGCCGAGGACTAGCGTCGAACACCGGGGAGCTGTTTTTT.

The rearrangement uses TRBV4-2 and TRBJ2-7; D ambiguous. Deletions cut 2 bases from V and 3 bases from J, with 11 bases between. The CDR3 length is 14 residues. Looked up from germline, CDR1 is LGHNA and CDR2 is YNFKEQ. The CDR3 region has the DNA TGTGCCAGCAGCCAAAGACTCCCAAACTACGAGCAGTACTTC. It translates to CASSQRLPNYEQYF.

This clone has just one count. The chain recombines TRBV5-5 with TRBJ1-1; D is perhaps TRBD1 (5 bases). The V and J ends lost 0 bases and 1 base respectively, with 10 bases between them. Germline values: CDR1 SGHKS, CDR2 YYEKEE (reference sequence). The CDR3 runs 15 residues. CDR3 DNA sequence: TGTGCCAGCAGCTTGGCCCCAGGGAAGAACACTGAAGCTTTCTTT. It specifies CASSLAPGKNTEAFF.

The chain combines TRBV3-1 (or the pseudogene TRBV3-2) with TRBJ2-2; TRBD1 is a possible D gene (6 bases). From germline, CDR1 is LGHDT and CDR2 YNNKEL (reference sequence). The CDR3 spans 17 residues. V was pared by 6 bases and J by 1 base, with 18 bases between. CDR3 in DNA: TGTGCCAGCAGGCAGGCCGGCACAGGGAGGAACACCGGGGAGCTGTTTTTT. It is translated as CASRQAGTGRNTGELFF.

The chain links TRBV10-3 to TRBJ1-1; a weak D match, TRBD1 (5 bases). Germline loops: CDR1 ENHRY, CDR2 SYGVKD. CDR3 length: 16 amino acids. V lost 6 bases and J 0 bases, leaving 17 bases between the germline ends. CDR3 nucleotide sequence: TGTGCCATCAGGGGGGGACCGCAGACCTTGAACACTGAAGCTTTCTTT. This sequence encodes CAIRGGPQTLNTEAFF.

The gene calls are TRBV15 and TRBJ1-1, with D unresolved. The V gene's germline CDR1 is LNHNV and CDR2 YYDKDF (reference sequence). There are 14 residues in the CDR3. Trimming took 7 bases from V and 1 from J, leaving 13 bases between them. CDR3 residues: CATTKASGNTEAFF. The DNA of the CDR3 is TGTGCCACCACCAAAGCCAGCGGGAACACTGAAGCTTTCTTT.

This chain uses TRBV7-9 with TRBJ1-1; 8 bases are shared with TRBD1. This CDR3 region has 15 residues. Germline V CDR1 and CDR2: SEHNR, FQNEAQ (reference sequence). J was trimmed by 6 bases and V by 2 bases; bases with no gene match: 8. This chain's CDR3 is CASSLISGGASEAFF. CDR3 nucleotides: TGTGCCAGCAGCTTAATATCAGGGGGCGCCTCTGAAGCTTTCTTT.

The chain employs TRBV19 and TRBJ1-2, with TRBD1 matching 8 bases. This CDR3 has 14 residues. Germline V gene lookup returns CDR1 LNHDA and CDR2 SQIVND (reference sequence). Unmatched junction bases numbered 10, after V lost 5 bases and J lost 8 bases. DNA for the CDR3: TGTGCCAGTAGTCTCTCCGGGACAGGAAAAGGCTACACCTTC. The encoded protein is CASSLSGTGKGYTF.

The genes are TRBV7-2 and TRBJ1-4; D is undetermined. V was clipped by 1 base and J by 6 bases, with 6 bases between them. The germline gives CDR1 SGHTA, CDR2 FQGNSA. The CDR3 is made up of 13 amino acids. The CDR3 DNA reads TGTGCCAGCAGCTTAGGCTACTATGAAAAACTGTTTTTT. As protein: CASSLGYYEKLFF.

V gene TRBV19 combines with J gene TRBJ1-5; D perhaps matches TRBD1 (6 bases). Germline values: CDR1 LNHDA, CDR2 SQIVND (reference sequence). This CDR3 comprises 15 residues. Trimming stripped 3 bases from V and 2 bases from J, with 11 bases between. DNA of the CDR3: TGTGCCAGTAGTATGGGGACAATGGGCAATCAGCCCCAGCATTTT. This sequence encodes CASSMGTMGNQPQHF.

This chain uses TRBV25-1 with TRBJ2-7, with TRBD2 identical over 7 bases. Trimming cost V 0 bases and J 4 bases; bases outside gene matches: 6. Germline V CDR1 and CDR2: MGHDK, SYGVNS. The CDR3 covers 15 residues. The CDR3 reads CASSEYRRGWYEQYF. In DNA form, the CDR3 reads TGTGCCAGCAGTGAATATCGGCGGGGGTGGTACGAGCAGTACTTC.

The chain employs TRBV5-1 and TRBJ2-3; tentative D call: TRBD1 (7 bases). Trimming removed 2 bases from V and 5 bases from J, with 9 bases in between. This CDR3 has 13 residues. Germline CDR1 and CDR2: SGHRS and YFSETQ. The CDR3 reads CASSFQGGDTQYF. CDR3 coding DNA: TGCGCCAGCAGCTTTCAGGGGGGAGATACGCAGTATTTT. Together with reference TRBV5-1 and TRBJ2-3, the CDR3 gives the full variable domain: KAGVTQTPRYLIKTRGQQVTLSCSPISGHRSVSWYQQTPGQGLQFLFEYFSETQRNKGNFPGRFSGRQFSNSRSEMNVSTLELGDSALYLCASSFQGGDTQYFGPGTRLTVL.

The CDR3 DNA reads as TGTGCCAGCAGCACCCGGACAGGGGAAGGGAATGAGCAGTTCTTC. Translation: CASSTRTGEGNEQFF. This chain connects TRBV5-4 to TRBJ2-1; 9 positions match TRBD1. J lost 7 bases, V lost 4 bases, and 9 bases had no gene match. The germline CDR1 and CDR2 sequences are SGHNT and YYREEE (reference sequence). This CDR3 contains 15 residues.

This clone was detected a few times. The V and J genes are TRBV5-1 and TRBJ1-2; a possible D gene is TRBD1 (6 bases). The CDR3 is made up of 15 amino acids. Per germline, CDR1 SGHRS and CDR2 YFSETQ. Trimming took 4 bases from V and 4 from J, leaving 17 bases between them. CDR3: CASSPSTGGPYGYTF. Written as DNA, the CDR3 is TGCGCCAGCAGCCCCAGCACGGGGGGGCCCTATGGCTACACCTTC.

The chain links TRBV6-5 to TRBJ1-2; 7 bases align to TRBD1. This CDR3 is 13 amino acids long. Per the germline V gene, CDR1 is MNHEY and CDR2 is SVGAGI. CDR3: CASLRGPYYGYTF. The CDR3 coding sequence is TGTGCTTCGCTTAGGGGGCCTTACTATGGCTACACCTTC.

This rearrangement joins TRBV5-4 to TRBJ2-2, with D perhaps TRBD2 (7 bases). V shed 8 bases and J shed 6 bases, with 23 bases lying between them. Germline V gene lookup returns CDR1 SGHNT and CDR2 YYREEE (reference sequence). The CDR3 runs to 16 residues. CDR3 sequence reads: CASATQRGGAAGELFF. CDR3 nucleotide sequence: TGTGCCAGTGCAACCCAGAGGGGGGGGGCCGCCGGGGAGCTGTTTTTT.

V and J are TRBV5-5 and TRBJ2-1; 9 bases map to TRBD1. The CDR3 has 14 amino acids. In germline, CDR1 is SGHKS, CDR2 YYEKEE (reference sequence). With V trimmed by 7 bases and J by 2 bases, 4 bases remained unmatched. The CDR3 loop is CASLGQGPYNEQFF. As DNA, the CDR3 is TGTGCCAGCCTCGGACAGGGGCCCTACAATGAGCAGTTCTTC.

This rearrangement joins TRBV5-5 to TRBJ2-7; 9 bases are shared with TRBD1. The CDR3 loop spans 15 amino acids. CDR1 SGHKS and CDR2 YYEKEE come from the germline V gene (reference sequence). V dropped 0 bases and J dropped 5; count of bases not matched to a gene: 6. CDR3 nucleotide sequence: TGTGCCAGCAGCTTGGGGGGGACAGGGATCAACGAGCAGTACTTC. It yields the protein CASSLGGTGINEQYF.

This clone showed up just a few times. The chain combines TRBV27 with TRBJ1-2, with 8 positions matching TRBD1. This CDR3 has 14 amino acids. The ends lost 1 base at V and 8 bases at J; junction bases unmatched: 6. Germline loops: CDR1 MNHEY, CDR2 SMNVEV (reference sequence). The CDR3 protein is CASSLFTGGGGYTF. CDR3 coding DNA: TGTGCCAGCAGTTTATTCACAGGGGGAGGGGGCTACACCTTC.